These 20 T cell receptor beta chains came from one sample sequenced in a study of blood T cell repertoires in COVID-19. The protocol was immunoSEQ multiplex PCR, while the TCRdb copy is restricted to in-frame clones and leaves out a portion. The table has roughly 200,000 clones, approximately 89% seen once; the top ten hold roughly 7.7%. Material: peripheral blood. Source of these receptors: an older woman with acute or convalescent COVID-19.

The chain combines TRBV30 with TRBJ2-3, with 10 bases lining up with TRBD2. Trimming removed 5 bases from V and 1 base from J; junction bases left unmatched: 0. This CDR3 is built from 13 residues. Per the germline V gene, CDR1 is GTSNPN and CDR2 is SVGIG (reference sequence). CDR3 protein: CAWGLAGTDTQYF. The DNA of the CDR3 is TGTGCCTGGGGACTAGCGGGCACAGATACGCAGTATTTT.

This clone was seen only once. V is TRBV7-9 and J is TRBJ1-1, with D hard to call. CDR1 and CDR2 (germline): SEHNR, FQNEAQ (reference sequence). The CDR3 contains 13 residues. Trimming removed 4 bases at V and 10 bases at J, with 16 bases between. The DNA of the CDR3 is TGTGCCAGCAGCTCCACGGGTCGCGTAGGAGCTTTCTTT. Residues: CASSSTGRVGAFF.

The chain couples TRBV28 to TRBJ1-2, with 9 bases fitting TRBD1. The V gene's germline CDR1 is MDHEN and CDR2 SYDVKM. The junction had 7 bases not matched to a gene; V was cut back by 6 bases and J by 2 bases. The CDR3 covers 15 residues. The CDR3 region has the DNA TGTGCCAGCAGCCCCGAGGGACAGGGAAACTATGGCTACACCTTC. This encodes CASSPEGQGNYGYTF.

The V gene is TRBV24-1, the J gene TRBJ2-4; 7 bases match TRBD1. Losses at the gene ends were 9 bases for V and 7 bases for J; bases not matched to a gene: 20. From germline, CDR1 is KGHDR and CDR2 SFDVKD. This CDR3 spans 17 amino acids. The CDR3 loop reads CATLERDSRMVENIQYF. The CDR3 region has the DNA TGTGCCACCCTCGAACGGGACAGCCGAATGGTTGAGAACATTCAGTACTTC.

This sequence joins TRBV7-9 and TRBJ1-1; 11 nucleotides line up with TRBD1. Germline CDR1 is SEHNR and CDR2 is FQNEAQ (reference sequence). Trimming at V came to 6 bases and at J to 1 base, leaving 4 bases not matched to a gene. CDR3 length equals 15 residues. CDR3 amino acids: CASRSGTGGNTEAFF. As DNA, the CDR3 is TGTGCCAGCAGATCCGGGACAGGGGGGAACACTGAAGCTTTCTTT.

V and J are TRBV2 and TRBJ2-5; 8 bases map to TRBD2. V shed 7 bases, J shed 5 bases, and the junction held 9 bases outside the gene matches. Germline V lookup: CDR1 SNHLY, CDR2 FYNNEI. There are 14 residues in the CDR3. CDR3 nucleotide sequence: TGTGCCAGCACCCGAGCGGGAGTAGGGGAGACCCAGTACTTC. Translated: CASTRAGVGETQYF.

This clone was seen just once. This chain connects TRBV6-1 to TRBJ2-4, with D tentatively TRBD2 (5 bases). The CDR3 contains 15 residues. Germline V gene sequence: CDR1 MNHNS, CDR2 SASEGT. V lost 2 bases and J 0 bases, leaving 8 bases between the germline ends. CDR3 bases: TGTGCCAGCAGTGAAATAGGAGGAGCCAAAAACATTCAGTACTTC. Protein: CASSEIGGAKNIQYF.

The chain has TRBV7-9 and TRBJ2-5; 9 bases fit TRBD1. This CDR3 comprises 16 residues. With 5 bases clipped from V and 3 bases from J, the junction kept 10 bases outside the gene matches. The germline CDR1 and CDR2 sequences are SEHNR and FQNEAQ (reference sequence). DNA of the CDR3: TGTGCCAGCAGCCAATACATCGGACAGGGGAAAGAGACCCAGTACTTC. This sequence encodes CASSQYIGQGKETQYF.

The gene calls are TRBV2 and TRBJ1-3, with D hard to call. Germline V gene lookup returns CDR1 SNHLY and CDR2 FYNNEI. The germline V and J ends were trimmed by 7 bases and 0 bases, with 13 bases remaining between them. CDR3 length: 15 residues. The CDR3 DNA reads as TGTGCCAGCAAGCGTTCAGTGCCCTCTGGAAACACCATATATTTT. This sequence encodes CASKRSVPSGNTIYF. Looking up the rest from reference TRBV2 and TRBJ1-3 gives the full variable domain: EPEVTQTPSHQVTQMGQEVILRCVPISNHLYFYWYRQILGQKVEFLVSFYNNEISEKSEIFDDQFSVERPDGSNFTLKIRSTKLEDSAMYFCASKRSVPSGNTIYFGEGSWLTVV.

This clone has a single count. The chain uses TRBV2 and TRBJ2-3; D remains ambiguous. The V end lost 8 bases, the J end lost 2 bases, and 14 bases lay between the germline ends. CDR3 length: 14 amino acids. CDR1 SNHLY and CDR2 FYNNEI come from the germline V gene. CDR3 DNA sequence: TGTGCCAGCCAGACTGGCGGCTACACAGATACGCAGTATTTT. Protein: CASQTGGYTDTQYF. Full variable domain (missing parts from reference TRBV2 and TRBJ2-3): EPEVTQTPSHQVTQMGQEVILRCVPISNHLYFYWYRQILGQKVEFLVSFYNNEISEKSEIFDDQFSVERPDGSNFTLKIRSTKLEDSAMYFCASQTGGYTDTQYFGPGTRLTVL.

This sequence joins TRBV19 and TRBJ1-5, with D tentatively TRBD1 (6 bases). CDR1 LNHDA and CDR2 SQIVND come from the germline V gene (reference sequence). This CDR3 region has 14 residues. V shed 5 bases and J shed 6 bases, with 14 bases lying between them. As DNA, the CDR3 is TGTGCCAGTAGTTATGACAGGTCCGGTCAGCCCCAGCATTTT. Its protein is CASSYDRSGQPQHF.

This clone was observed a few times. The rearrangement joins TRBV9 to TRBJ2-1, with 12 nucleotides matching TRBD2. The germline V gene encodes CDR1 SGDLS and CDR2 YYNGEE. CDR3 length: 15 residues. The junction had 12 bases not matched to a gene; V was cut back by 3 bases and J by 14 bases. In DNA, the CDR3 is TGTGCCAGCAGCGACCCGGGACTAGCGGGCGGGGGGAAGTTCTTC. It is translated as CASSDPGLAGGGKFF.

The chain joins TRBV28 to TRBJ2-7, with 11 bases that match TRBD2. Trimming at V came to 4 bases and at J to 8 bases, leaving 10 bases not matched to a gene. Germline CDR1 MDHEN, CDR2 SYDVKM. The CDR3 is 15 residues long. The CDR3 protein is CASSSEGLADEKQYF. In DNA form, the CDR3 reads TGTGCCAGCAGTTCCGAGGGACTAGCGGACGAGAAGCAGTACTTC.

This clone was picked up one time. The chain links TRBV30 to TRBJ2-1, with TRBD2 identical over 11 bases. The CDR3 contains 15 residues. Trimming cost V 2 bases and J 8 bases; bases outside gene matches: 8. Germline V lookup: CDR1 GTSNPN, CDR2 SVGIG (reference sequence). The chain's CDR3 is CAWSTFGTSGHEQFF. CDR3 nucleotide sequence: TGTGCCTGGAGTACCTTTGGGACTAGCGGCCATGAGCAGTTCTTC.

The V gene is TRBV6-6, the J gene TRBJ1-4; the D is unclear. Germline V lookup: CDR1 MNHNY, CDR2 SVGAGI (reference sequence). Trimming stripped 6 bases from V and 12 bases from J, with 11 bases between. This CDR3 spans 11 amino acids. This chain's CDR3 is CASSPLEELFF. CDR3 sequence (DNA): TGTGCCAGCAGCCCATTAGAGGAACTGTTTTTT.

V usage is TRBV9 and J usage is TRBJ2-5, with D perhaps matching TRBD1 (5 bases). This CDR3 is built from 13 residues. Trimming took off 0 bases at V and 4 bases at J, with 7 bases between the two ends. Germline values: CDR1 SGDLS, CDR2 YYNGEE. In DNA, the CDR3 is TGTGCCAGCAGCGTAGAGGGGTTAGAGACCCAGTACTTC. This sequence encodes CASSVEGLETQYF.

The V gene is TRBV5-4, the J gene TRBJ1-2; D remains unclear. The germline gives CDR1 SGHNT, CDR2 YYREEE (reference sequence). V dropped 3 bases and J dropped 8 bases, with 17 bases sitting between them. The CDR3 consists of 14 residues. CDR3 in DNA: TGTGCCAGCAGCTCGACCGGGGAGAGACCCGGCTACACCTTC. Amino acids: CASSSTGERPGYTF.

The chain couples TRBV27 to TRBJ1-2; D is undetermined. V was clipped by 6 bases and J by 4 bases, with 12 bases between them. The CDR3 covers 13 residues. CDR1 MNHEY and CDR2 SMNVEV come from the germline V gene (reference sequence). DNA of the CDR3: TGTGCCAGCAGGGCGGTGGTAGGCTATGGCTACACCTTC. It encodes CASRAVVGYGYTF.

The chain links TRBV30 to TRBJ1-1, with D possibly being TRBD1 (6 bases). Trimming removed 4 bases at V and 1 base at J, with 10 bases between. This CDR3 has 13 amino acids. Germline CDR1 and CDR2: GTSNPN and SVGIG (reference sequence). CDR3 nucleotides: TGTGCCTGGAAGTACAGGGCGAACACTGAAGCTTTCTTT. As protein: CAWKYRANTEAFF.

J is TRBJ1-2 and V is TRBV27; no clear D gene. The length of the CDR3 is 13 residues. Germline lookup yields CDR1 MNHEY and CDR2 SMNVEV (reference sequence). V lost 4 bases, J lost 2 bases, and 8 bases lay in between. CDR3 DNA sequence: TGTGCCAGCAGTTATCAGTCCAACTATGGCTACACCTTC. Translating it yields CASSYQSNYGYTF.